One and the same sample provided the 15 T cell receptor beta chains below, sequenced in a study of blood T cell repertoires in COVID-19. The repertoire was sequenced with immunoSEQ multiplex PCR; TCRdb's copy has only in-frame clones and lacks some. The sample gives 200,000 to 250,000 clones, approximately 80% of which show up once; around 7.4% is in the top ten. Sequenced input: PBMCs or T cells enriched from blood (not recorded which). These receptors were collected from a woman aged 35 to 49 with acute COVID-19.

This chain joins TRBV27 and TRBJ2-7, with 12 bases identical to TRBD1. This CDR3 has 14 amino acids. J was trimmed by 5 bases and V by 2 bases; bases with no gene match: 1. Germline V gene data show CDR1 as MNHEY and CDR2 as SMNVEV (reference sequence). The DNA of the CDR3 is TGTGCCAGCAGTTTAGGGACAGGGGGCAACGAGCAGTACTTC. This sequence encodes CASSLGTGGNEQYF.

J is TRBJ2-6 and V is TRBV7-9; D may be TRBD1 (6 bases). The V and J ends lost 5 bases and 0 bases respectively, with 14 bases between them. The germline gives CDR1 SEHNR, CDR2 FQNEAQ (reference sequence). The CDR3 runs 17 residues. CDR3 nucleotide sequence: TGTGCCAGCAGCCTGGACAGTTTTAGCTCTGGGGCCAACGTCCTGACTTTC. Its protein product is CASSLDSFSSGANVLTF.

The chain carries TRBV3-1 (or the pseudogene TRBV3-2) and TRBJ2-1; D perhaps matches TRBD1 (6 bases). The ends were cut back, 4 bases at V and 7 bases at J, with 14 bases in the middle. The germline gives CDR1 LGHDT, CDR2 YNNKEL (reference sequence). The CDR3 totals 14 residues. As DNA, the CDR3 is TGTGCCAGCAGCCGCCGGGACACTAAAAATGAGCAGTTCTTC. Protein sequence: CASSRRDTKNEQFF.

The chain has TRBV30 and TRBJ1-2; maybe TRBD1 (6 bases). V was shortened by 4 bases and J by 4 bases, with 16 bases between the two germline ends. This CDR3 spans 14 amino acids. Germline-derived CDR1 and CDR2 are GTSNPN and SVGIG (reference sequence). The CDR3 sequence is CAWTKSRGGYGYTF. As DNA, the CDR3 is TGTGCCTGGACCAAATCGAGGGGGGGCTATGGCTACACCTTC.

CDR3 bases: TGTGCCAGCAGTCCAGGGTTAAACACTGAAGCTTTCTTT. Translated, it gives CASSPGLNTEAFF. The chain has TRBV27 and TRBJ1-1; TRBD1 might be the D (5 bases). Per the germline V gene, CDR1 is MNHEY and CDR2 is SMNVEV (reference sequence). The CDR3 has 13 amino acids. The V gene lost 5 bases and the J gene lost 2 bases, with 9 bases spanning the gap.

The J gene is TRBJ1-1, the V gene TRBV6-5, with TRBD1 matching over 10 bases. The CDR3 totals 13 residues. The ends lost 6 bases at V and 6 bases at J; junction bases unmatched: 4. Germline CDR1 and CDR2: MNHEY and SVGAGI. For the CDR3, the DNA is TGTGCCAGCAGACCTGGACAGGGGGCTGAAGCTTTCTTT. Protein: CASRPGQGAEAFF.

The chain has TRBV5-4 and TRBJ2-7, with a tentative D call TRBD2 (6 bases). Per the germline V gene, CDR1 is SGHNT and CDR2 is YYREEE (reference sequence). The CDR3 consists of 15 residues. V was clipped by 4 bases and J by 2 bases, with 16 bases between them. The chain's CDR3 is CASSQTGLGTYEQYF. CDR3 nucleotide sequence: TGTGCCAGCAGCCAAACGGGACTGGGAACCTACGAGCAGTACTTC.

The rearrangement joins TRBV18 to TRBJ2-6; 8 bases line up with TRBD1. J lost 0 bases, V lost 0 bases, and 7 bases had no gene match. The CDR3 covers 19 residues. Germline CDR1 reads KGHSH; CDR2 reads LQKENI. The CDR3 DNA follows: TGTGCCAGCTCACCACCGGGGGCAGGGGGCATCTCTGGGGCCAACGTCCTGACTTTC. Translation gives CASSPPGAGGISGANVLTF.

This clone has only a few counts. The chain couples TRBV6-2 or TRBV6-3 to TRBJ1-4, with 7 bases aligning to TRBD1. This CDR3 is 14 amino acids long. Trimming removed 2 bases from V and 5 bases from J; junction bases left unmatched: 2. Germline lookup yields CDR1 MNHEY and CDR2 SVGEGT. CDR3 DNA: TGTGCCAGCAGTTACCGACAGGGAAATGAAAAACTGTTTTTT. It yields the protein CASSYRQGNEKLFF.

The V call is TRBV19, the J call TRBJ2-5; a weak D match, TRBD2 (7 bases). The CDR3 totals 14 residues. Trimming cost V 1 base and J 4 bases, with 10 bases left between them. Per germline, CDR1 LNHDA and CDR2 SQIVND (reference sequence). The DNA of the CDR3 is TGTGCCAGTAGTATAGCGGGGGGCGGAGAGACCCAGTACTTC. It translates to CASSIAGGGETQYF.

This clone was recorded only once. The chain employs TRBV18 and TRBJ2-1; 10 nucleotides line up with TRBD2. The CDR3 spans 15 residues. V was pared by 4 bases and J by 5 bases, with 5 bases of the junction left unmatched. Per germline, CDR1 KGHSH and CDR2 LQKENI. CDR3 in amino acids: CASSRRGTSDNEQFF. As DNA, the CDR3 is TGTGCCAGCTCACGCAGGGGGACTAGCGACAATGAGCAGTTCTTC.

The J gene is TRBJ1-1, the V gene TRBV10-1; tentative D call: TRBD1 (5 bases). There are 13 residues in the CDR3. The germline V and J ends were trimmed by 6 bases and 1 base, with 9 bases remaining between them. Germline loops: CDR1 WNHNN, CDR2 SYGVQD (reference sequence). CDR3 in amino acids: CASRVGQNTEAFF. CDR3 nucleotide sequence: TGCGCCAGCAGGGTCGGACAGAACACTGAAGCTTTCTTT.

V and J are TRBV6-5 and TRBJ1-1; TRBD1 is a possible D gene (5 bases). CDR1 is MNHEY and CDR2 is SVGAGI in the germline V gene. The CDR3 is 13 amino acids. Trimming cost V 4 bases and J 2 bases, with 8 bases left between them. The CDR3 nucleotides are TGTGCCAGCAGTTGGCGGGGCAACACTGAAGCTTTCTTT. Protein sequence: CASSWRGNTEAFF.

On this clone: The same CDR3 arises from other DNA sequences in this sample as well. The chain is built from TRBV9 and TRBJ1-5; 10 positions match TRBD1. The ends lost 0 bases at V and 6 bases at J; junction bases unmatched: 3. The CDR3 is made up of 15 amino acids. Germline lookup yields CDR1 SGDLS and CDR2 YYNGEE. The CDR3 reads CASSVGGQGGQPQHF. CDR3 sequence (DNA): TGTGCCAGCAGCGTAGGAGGACAGGGGGGTCAGCCCCAGCATTTT.

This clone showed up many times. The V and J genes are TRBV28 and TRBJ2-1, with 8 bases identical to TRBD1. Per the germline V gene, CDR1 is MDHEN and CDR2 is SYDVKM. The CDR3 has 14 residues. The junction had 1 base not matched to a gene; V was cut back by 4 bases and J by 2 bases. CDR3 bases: TGTGCCAGCAGTTCGGACAGGGCCTACAATGAGCAGTTCTTC. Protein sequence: CASSSDRAYNEQFF.